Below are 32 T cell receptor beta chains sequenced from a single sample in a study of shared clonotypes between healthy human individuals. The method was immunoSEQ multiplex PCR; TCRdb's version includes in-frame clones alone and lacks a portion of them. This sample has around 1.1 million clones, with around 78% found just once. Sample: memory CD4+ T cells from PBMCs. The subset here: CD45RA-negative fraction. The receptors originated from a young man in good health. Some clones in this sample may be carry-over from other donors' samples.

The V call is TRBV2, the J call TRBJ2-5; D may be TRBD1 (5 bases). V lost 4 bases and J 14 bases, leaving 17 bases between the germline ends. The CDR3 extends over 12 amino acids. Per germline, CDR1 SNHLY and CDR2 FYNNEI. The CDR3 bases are TGTGCCAGCAGTGTACCTGTGGCAGGGTATTACTTC. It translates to CASSVPVAGYYF.

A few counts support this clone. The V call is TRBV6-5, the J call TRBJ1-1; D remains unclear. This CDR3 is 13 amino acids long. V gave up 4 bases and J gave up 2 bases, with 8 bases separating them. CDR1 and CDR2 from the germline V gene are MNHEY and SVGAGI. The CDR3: CASSFTDNTEAFF. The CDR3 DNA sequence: TGTGCCAGCAGTTTTACAGATAACACTGAAGCTTTCTTT.

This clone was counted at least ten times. The CDR3 DNA reads TGCAGCGGGGGAGGGAATGAGCAGTTCTTC. Amino acid sequence: CSGGGNEQFF. The chain carries TRBV29-1 and TRBJ2-1; TRBD2 agrees at 7 bases. V shed 7 bases, J shed 7 bases, and the junction held 1 base outside the gene matches. This CDR3 is 10 amino acids long. Per the germline V gene, CDR1 is SQVTM and CDR2 is ANQGSEA.

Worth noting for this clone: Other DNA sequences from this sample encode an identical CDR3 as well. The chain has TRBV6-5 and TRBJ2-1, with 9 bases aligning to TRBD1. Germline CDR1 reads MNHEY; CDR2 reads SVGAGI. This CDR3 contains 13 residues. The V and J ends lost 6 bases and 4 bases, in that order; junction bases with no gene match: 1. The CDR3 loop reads CASRGTGYNEQFF. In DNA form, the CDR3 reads TGTGCCAGCAGGGGGACAGGGTACAATGAGCAGTTCTTC.

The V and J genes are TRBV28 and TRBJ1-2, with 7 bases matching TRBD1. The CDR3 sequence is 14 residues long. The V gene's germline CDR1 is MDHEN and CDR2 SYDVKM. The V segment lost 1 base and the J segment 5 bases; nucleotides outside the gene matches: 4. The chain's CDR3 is CASSLFGQEYGYTF. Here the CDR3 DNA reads TGTGCCAGCAGTTTATTTGGACAGGAGTATGGCTACACCTTC.

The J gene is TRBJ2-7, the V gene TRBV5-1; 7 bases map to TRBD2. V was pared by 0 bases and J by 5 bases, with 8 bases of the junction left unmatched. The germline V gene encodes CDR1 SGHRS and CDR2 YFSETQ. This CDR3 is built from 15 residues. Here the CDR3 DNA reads TGCGCCAGCAGCTTGGGTATCGGGAGGATAAACGAGCAGTACTTC. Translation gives CASSLGIGRINEQYF.

CDR3 sequence: CASRTRLADLEGETQYF. The CDR3 nucleotides read TGTGCCAGCAGGACGAGACTAGCGGATCTAGAAGGGGAGACCCAGTACTTC. The chain couples TRBV28 to TRBJ2-5, with 9 bases matching TRBD2. This CDR3 comprises 17 residues. Germline V gives CDR1 MDHEN, CDR2 SYDVKM. After removal of 6 bases from V and 5 bases from J, the junction contained 16 bases not matched to a gene.

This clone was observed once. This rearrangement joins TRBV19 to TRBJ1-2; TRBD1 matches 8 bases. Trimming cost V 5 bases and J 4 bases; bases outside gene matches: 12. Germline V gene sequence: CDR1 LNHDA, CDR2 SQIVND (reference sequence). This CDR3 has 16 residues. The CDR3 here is CASSDSRTGNSYGYTF. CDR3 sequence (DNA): TGTGCCAGTAGTGATAGTAGGACAGGGAATTCCTATGGCTACACCTTC.

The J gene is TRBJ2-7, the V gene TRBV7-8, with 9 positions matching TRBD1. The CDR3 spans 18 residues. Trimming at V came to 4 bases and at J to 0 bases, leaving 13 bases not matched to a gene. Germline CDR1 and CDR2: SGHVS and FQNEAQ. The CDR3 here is CASSSPSRDRGSSYEQYF. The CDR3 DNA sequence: TGTGCCAGCAGCTCCCCATCACGAGACAGGGGGAGCTCCTACGAGCAGTACTTC.

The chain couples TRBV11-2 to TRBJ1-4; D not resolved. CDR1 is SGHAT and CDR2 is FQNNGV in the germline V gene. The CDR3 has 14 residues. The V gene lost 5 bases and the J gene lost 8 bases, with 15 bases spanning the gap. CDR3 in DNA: TGTGCCAGCAGCCCCCTCACAACGGGAGAAAAACTGTTTTTT. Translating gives CASSPLTTGEKLFF.

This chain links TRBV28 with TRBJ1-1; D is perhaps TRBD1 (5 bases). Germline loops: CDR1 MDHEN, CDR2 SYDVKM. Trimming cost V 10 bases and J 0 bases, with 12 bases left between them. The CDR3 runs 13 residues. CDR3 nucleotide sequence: TGTGCCACGGACAAACGCGTGAACACTGAAGCTTTCTTT. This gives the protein CATDKRVNTEAFF.

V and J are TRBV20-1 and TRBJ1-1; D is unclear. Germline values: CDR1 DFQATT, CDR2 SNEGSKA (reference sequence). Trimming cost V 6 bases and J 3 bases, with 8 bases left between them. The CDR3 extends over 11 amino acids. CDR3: CSARIDTEAFF. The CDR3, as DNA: TGCAGTGCAAGGATCGACACTGAAGCTTTCTTT.

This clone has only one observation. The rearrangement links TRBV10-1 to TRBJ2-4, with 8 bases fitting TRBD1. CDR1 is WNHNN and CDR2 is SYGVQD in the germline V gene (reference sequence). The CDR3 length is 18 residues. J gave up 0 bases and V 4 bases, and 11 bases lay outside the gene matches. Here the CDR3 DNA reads TGCGCCAGCAGTGCCGGGACAGGCCCCCTTTTAGCCAAAAACATTCAGTACTTC. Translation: CASSAGTGPLLAKNIQYF.

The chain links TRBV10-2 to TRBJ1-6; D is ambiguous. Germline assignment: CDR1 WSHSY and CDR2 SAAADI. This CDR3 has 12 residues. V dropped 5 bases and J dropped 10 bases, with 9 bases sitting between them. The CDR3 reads CASSLTDSPLHF. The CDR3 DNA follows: TGCGCCAGCAGTCTAACGGACTCACCCCTCCACTTT.

This CDR3 is CASSWGSEQYF. The CDR3 DNA reads TGTGCCAGTAGTTGGGGGAGCGAGCAGTACTTC. V and J are TRBV19 and TRBJ2-7; possibly TRBD1 or TRBD2 for D (5 bases each). The ends were cut back, 5 bases at V and 6 bases at J, with 8 bases in the middle. CDR1 LNHDA and CDR2 SQIVND come from the germline V gene (reference sequence). CDR3 length: 11 residues. Full variable domain (outside the CDR3, taken from reference TRBV19 and TRBJ2-7): DGGITQSPKYLFRKEGQNVTLSCEQNLNHDAMYWYRQDPGQGLRLIYYSQIVNDFQKGDIAEGYSVSREKKESFPLTVTSAQKNPTAFYLCASSWGSEQYFGPGTRLTVT.

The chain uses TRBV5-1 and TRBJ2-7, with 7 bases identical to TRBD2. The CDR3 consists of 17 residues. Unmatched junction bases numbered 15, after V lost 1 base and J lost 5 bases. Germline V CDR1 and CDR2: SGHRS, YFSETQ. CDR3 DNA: TGCGCCAGCAGCTTGAAGTATGACGGGAGGCGCTTTAACGAGCAGTACTTC. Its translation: CASSLKYDGRRFNEQYF.

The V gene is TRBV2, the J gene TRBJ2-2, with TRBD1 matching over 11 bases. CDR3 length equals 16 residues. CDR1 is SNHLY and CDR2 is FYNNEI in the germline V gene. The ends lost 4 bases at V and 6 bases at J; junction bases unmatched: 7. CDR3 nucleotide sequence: TGTGCCAGCAGTGTTTTACCGGGACAGGGGGCCGGGGAGCTGTTTTTT. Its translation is CASSVLPGQGAGELFF.

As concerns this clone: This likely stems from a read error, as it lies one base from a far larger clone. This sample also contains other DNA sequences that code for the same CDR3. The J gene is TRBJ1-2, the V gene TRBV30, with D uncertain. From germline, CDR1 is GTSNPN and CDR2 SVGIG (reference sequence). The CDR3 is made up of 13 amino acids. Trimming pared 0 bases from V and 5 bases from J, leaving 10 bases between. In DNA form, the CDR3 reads TGTGCCTGGAGTGTGGAAGCCTCGTATGGCTACACCTTC. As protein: CAWSVEASYGYTF.

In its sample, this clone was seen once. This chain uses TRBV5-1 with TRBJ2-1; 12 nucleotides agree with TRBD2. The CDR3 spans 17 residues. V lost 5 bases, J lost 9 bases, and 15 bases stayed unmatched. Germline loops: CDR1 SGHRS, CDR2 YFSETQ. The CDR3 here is CASRYLAGGPAYAEQFF. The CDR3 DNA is TGCGCCAGCAGGTACCTAGCGGGAGGGCCTGCATACGCTGAGCAGTTCTTC. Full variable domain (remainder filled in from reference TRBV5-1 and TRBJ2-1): KAGVTQTPRYLIKTRGQQVTLSCSPISGHRSVSWYQQTPGQGLQFLFEYFSETQRNKGNFPGRFSGRQFSNSRSEMNVSTLELGDSALYLCASRYLAGGPAYAEQFFGPGTRLTVL.

The chain's CDR3 is CASSRLANSYNEQFF. CDR3 nucleotide sequence: TGTGCCAGCAGCCGACTAGCAAACTCCTACAATGAGCAGTTCTTC. The chain combines TRBV7-7 with TRBJ2-1, with TRBD2 matching over 7 bases. The germline CDR1 and CDR2 sequences are SSHAT and FNYEAQ (reference sequence). The CDR3 contains 15 residues. The V gene end was trimmed by 5 bases and the J gene end by 0 bases; junction bases not matched to a gene: 4.

The DNA for the CDR3 is TGTGCCAGCATACCGGGACTTCGCTCCTACAATGAGCAGTTCTTC. Amino acids: CASIPGLRSYNEQFF. The V call is TRBV6-1, the J call TRBJ2-1, with TRBD2 as a possible D gene (6 bases). Germline-derived CDR1 and CDR2 are MNHNS and SASEGT. The CDR3 has 15 amino acids. V lost 7 bases, J lost 0 bases, and 13 bases lay in between.

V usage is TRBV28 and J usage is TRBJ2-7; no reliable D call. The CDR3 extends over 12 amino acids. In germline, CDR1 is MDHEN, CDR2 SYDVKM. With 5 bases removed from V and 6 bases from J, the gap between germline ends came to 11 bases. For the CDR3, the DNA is TGTGCCAGCAGTAACCTTGGGCGCGAGCAGTACTTC. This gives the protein CASSNLGREQYF.

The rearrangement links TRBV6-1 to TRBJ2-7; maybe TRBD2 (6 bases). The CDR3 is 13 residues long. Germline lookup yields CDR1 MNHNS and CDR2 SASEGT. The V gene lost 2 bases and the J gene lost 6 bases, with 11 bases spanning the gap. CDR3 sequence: CASSERPGSEQYF. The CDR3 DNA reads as TGTGCCAGCAGTGAACGGCCCGGGAGCGAGCAGTACTTC.

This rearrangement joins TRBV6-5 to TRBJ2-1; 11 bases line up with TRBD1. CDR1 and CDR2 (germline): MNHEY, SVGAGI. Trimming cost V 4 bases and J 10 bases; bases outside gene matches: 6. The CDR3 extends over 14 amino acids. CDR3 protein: CASSSGQGAREQFF. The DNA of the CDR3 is TGTGCCAGCAGTTCTGGACAGGGGGCGCGGGAGCAGTTCTTC.

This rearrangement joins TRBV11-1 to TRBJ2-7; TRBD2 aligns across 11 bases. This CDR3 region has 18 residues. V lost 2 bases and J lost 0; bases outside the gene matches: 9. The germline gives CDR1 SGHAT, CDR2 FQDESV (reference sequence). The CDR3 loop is CASSLRTSGLASSYEQYF. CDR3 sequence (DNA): TGTGCCAGCAGCTTACGGACTAGCGGGCTGGCCTCCTCCTACGAGCAGTACTTC.

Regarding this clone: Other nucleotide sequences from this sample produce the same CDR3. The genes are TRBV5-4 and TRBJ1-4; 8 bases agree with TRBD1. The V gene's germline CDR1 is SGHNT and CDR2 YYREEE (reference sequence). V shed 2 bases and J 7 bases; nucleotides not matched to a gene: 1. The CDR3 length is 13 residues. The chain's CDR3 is CASSLQGGEKLFF. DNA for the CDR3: TGTGCCAGCAGCTTACAGGGGGGTGAAAAACTGTTTTTT.

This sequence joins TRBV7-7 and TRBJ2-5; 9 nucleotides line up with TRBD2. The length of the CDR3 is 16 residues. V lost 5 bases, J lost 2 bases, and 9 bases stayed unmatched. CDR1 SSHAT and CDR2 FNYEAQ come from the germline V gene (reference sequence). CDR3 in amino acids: CASSVLAGRGQETQYF. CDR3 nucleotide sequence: TGTGCCAGCAGCGTTCTAGCGGGGAGAGGGCAAGAGACCCAGTACTTC.

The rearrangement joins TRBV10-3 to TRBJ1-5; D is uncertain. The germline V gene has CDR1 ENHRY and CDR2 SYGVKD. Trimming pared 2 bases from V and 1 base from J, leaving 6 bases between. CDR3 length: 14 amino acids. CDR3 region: CAISERRSNQPQHF. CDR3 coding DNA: TGTGCCATCAGTGAGCGGAGAAGCAATCAGCCCCAGCATTTT.

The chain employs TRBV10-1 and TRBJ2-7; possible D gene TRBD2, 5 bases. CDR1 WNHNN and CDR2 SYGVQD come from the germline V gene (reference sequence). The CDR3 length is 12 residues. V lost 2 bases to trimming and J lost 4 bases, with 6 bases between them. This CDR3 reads CASSETGYEQYF. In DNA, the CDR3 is TGCGCCAGCAGTGAGACGGGGTACGAGCAGTACTTC.

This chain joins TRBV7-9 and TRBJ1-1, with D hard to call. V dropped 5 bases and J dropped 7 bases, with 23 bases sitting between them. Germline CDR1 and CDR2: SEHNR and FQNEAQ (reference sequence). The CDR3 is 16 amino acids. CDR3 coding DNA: TGTGCCAGCAGCCCCCCTTTCAATCGAGGGCAGCATGAAGCTTTCTTT. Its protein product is CASSPPFNRGQHEAFF.

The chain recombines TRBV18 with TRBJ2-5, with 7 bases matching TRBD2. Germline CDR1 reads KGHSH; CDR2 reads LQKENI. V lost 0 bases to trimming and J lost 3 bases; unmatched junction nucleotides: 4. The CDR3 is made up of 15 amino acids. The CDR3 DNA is TGTGCCAGCTCACCACCGGGAGGGCAAAAAGAGACCCAGTACTTC. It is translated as CASSPPGGQKETQYF.

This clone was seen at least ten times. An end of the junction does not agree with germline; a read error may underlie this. CDR3 DNA: TGTGCCAGCAGGGAAGACGGGAACACTGAAGCTTTCTTT. Protein product: CASREDGNTEAFF. The J gene is TRBJ1-1, the V gene TRBV2; D unresolved. CDR1 is SNHLY, CDR2 FYNNEI, per germline. The CDR3 spans 13 residues.